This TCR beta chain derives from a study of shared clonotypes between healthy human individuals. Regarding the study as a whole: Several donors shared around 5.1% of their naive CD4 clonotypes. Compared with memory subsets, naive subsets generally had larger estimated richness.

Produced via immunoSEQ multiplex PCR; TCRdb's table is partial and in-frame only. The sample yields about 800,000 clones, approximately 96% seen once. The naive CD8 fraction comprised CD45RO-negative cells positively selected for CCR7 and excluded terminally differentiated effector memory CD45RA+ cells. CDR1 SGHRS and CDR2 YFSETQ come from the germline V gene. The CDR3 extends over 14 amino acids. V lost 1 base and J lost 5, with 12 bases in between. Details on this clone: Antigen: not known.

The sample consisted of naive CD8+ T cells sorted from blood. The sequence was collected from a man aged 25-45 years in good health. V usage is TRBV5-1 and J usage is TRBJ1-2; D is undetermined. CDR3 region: CASSLNSDFYGYTF. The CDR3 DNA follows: TGCGCCAGCAGCTTGAACAGTGACTTTTATGGCTACACCTTC.